This T cell receptor beta chain is from a study of blood T cell repertoires in COVID-19. Study overall: Researchers got acute and convalescent COVID-19 samples from the United States, Italy and Spain.

Clones were read by immunoSEQ multiplex PCR, and TCRdb kept only the in-frame ones, dropping some. The sample has 350,000 to 400,000 clones, around 92% seen once; the top ten hold 1.5% to 2%. The CDR3 is 18 residues long. Trimming cost V 5 bases and J 3 bases; bases outside gene matches: 13. Germline V lookup: CDR1 MNHEY, CDR2 SMNVEV (reference sequence). This clone has only one observation. The sequence derives from a woman in her 30s who had recovered from COVID-19. The source material was PBMCs or T cells enriched from blood (not recorded which). The V call is TRBV27, the J call TRBJ2-7; 13 bases align to TRBD2. CDR3 residues: CASSHHRLAGGAFYEQYF. In DNA, the CDR3 is TGTGCCAGCAGTCATCATAGACTAGCGGGAGGAGCTTTCTACGAGCAGTACTTC.